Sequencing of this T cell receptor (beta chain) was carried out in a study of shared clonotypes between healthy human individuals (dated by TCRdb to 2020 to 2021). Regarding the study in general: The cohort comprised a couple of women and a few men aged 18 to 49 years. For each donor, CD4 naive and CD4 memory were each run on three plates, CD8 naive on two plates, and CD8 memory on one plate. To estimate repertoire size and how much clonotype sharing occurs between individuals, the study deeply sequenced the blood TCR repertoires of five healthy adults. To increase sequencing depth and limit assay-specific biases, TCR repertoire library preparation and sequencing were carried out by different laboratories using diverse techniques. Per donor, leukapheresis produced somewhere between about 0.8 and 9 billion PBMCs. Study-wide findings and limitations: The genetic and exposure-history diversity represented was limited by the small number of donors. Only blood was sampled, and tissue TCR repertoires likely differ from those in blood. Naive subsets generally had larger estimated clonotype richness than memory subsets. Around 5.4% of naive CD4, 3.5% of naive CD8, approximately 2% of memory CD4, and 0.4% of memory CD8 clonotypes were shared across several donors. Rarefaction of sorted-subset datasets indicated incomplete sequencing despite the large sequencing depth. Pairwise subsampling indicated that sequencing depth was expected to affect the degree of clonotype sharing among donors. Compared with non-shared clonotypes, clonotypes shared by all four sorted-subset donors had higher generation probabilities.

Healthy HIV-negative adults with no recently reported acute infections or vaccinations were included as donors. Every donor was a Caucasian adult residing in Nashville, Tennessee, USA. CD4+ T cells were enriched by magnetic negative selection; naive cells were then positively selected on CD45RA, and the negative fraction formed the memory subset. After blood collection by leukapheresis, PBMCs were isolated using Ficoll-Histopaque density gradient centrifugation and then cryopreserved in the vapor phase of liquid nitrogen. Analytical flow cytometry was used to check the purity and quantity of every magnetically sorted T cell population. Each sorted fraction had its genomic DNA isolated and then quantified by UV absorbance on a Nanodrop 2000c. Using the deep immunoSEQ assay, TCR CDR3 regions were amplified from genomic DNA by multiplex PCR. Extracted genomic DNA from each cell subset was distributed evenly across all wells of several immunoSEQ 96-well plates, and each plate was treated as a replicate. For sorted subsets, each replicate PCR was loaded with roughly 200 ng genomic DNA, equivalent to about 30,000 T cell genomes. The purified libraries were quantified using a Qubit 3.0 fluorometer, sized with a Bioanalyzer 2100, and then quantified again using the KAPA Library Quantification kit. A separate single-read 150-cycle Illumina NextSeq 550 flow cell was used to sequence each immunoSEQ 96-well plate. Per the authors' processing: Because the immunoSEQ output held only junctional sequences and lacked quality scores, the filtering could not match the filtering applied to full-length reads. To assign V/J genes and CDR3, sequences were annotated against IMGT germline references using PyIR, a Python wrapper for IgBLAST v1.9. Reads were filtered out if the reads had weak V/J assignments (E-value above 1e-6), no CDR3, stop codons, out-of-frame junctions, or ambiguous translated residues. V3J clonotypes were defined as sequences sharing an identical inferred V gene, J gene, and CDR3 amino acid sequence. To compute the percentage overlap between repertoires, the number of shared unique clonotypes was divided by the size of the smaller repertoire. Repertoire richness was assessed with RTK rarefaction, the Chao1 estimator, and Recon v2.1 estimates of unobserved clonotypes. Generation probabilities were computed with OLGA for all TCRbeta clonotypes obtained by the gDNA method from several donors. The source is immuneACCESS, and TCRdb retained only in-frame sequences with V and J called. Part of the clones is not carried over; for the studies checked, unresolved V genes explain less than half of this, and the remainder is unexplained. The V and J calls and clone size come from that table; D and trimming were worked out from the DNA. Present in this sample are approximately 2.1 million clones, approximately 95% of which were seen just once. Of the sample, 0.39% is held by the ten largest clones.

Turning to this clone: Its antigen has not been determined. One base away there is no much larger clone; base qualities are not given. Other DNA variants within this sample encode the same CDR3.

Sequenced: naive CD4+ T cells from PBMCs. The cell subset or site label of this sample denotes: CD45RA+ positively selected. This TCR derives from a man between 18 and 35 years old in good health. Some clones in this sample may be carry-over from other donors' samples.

The nucleotide sequence reads as follows: TGTGCCAGCAGTTTCAGCCGGGGGCTCAGCTACGAGCAGTACTTC. This yields the protein CASSFSRGLSYEQYF. This sequence uses TRBV28 and TRBJ2-7, with the D gene tentatively TRBD1 or TRBD2, based on 6 matching bases in each. Taken from the germline V gene, the CDR1 and CDR2 loops are MDHEN and SYDVKM. V loses 3 bases of germline sequence and J loses 3 bases, and the interval between the two ends is 15 bases. The CDR3 contains 15 residues, cysteine and phenylalanine counted. The retained sequence is limited to the CDR3, 45 bases, with the frame set at the first base.